Presented here are 15 T cell receptor beta chains from one specimen sequenced in a study of T cell responses to AZD1222 COVID-19 vaccine. Repertoires were generated with immunoSEQ multiplex PCR, while TCRdb's copy carries only in-frame clones and drops some. The sample holds 100,000 to 140,000 clones; around nine tenths are singletons and the top ten take about 20%. The source material was peripheral blood, sampled on day 0 of AZD1222 vaccination. These receptors came from an adult in good health.

The V and J genes are TRBV7-8 and TRBJ2-3; maybe TRBD2 (5 bases). The V gene lost 0 bases and the J gene lost 1 base, with 8 bases spanning the gap. This CDR3 is 15 amino acids long. Germline V gives CDR1 SGHVS, CDR2 FQNEAQ. The CDR3 region is CASSLARGRTDTQYF. The CDR3, as DNA: TGTGCCAGCAGCTTAGCTCGGGGTCGCACAGATACGCAGTATTTT.

This clone appeared once. The rearrangement joins TRBV5-1 to TRBJ1-1; TRBD1 matches 7 bases. Germline values: CDR1 SGHRS, CDR2 YFSETQ. The CDR3 runs 14 residues. Trimming cost V 4 bases and J 5 bases; bases outside gene matches: 8. The CDR3 DNA follows: TGCGCCAGCAGCCCAGGACAGGTTAGAACTGAAGCTTTCTTT. Residues: CASSPGQVRTEAFF.

The rearrangement uses TRBV11-2 and TRBJ2-1; D perhaps matches TRBD2 (5 bases). V lost 5 bases, J lost 7 bases, and 18 bases lay in between. CDR3 size: 15 residues. The germline V gene has CDR1 SGHAT and CDR2 FQNNGV. This CDR3 is CASSPEARVRNEQFF. Written as DNA, the CDR3 is TGTGCCAGCAGCCCCGAGGCGCGGGTCAGGAATGAGCAGTTCTTC.

This chain links TRBV4-2 with TRBJ2-7; tentative D call: TRBD2 (6 bases). The CDR3 runs to 16 residues. Germline V CDR1 and CDR2: LGHNA, YNFKEQ. Trimming took off 1 base at V and 1 base at J, with 14 bases between the two ends. For the CDR3, the DNA is TGTGCCAGCAGCCAAGCCACCGGGGGAAATTCCTACGAGCAGTACTTC. Protein sequence: CASSQATGGNSYEQYF.

This sequence joins TRBV4-3 and TRBJ2-3; tentatively, D is TRBD2 (5 bases). V was shortened by 0 bases and J by 4 bases, with 11 bases between the two germline ends. CDR1 LGHNA and CDR2 YSLEER come from the germline V gene. The CDR3 consists of 15 residues. CDR3 DNA sequence: TGCGCCAGCAGCCAAGATTCAGGAGGTTCAGATACGCAGTATTTT. This sequence encodes CASSQDSGGSDTQYF.

The gene calls are TRBV6-5 and TRBJ1-1, with D perhaps matching TRBD1 (6 bases). Germline CDR1 reads MNHEY; CDR2 reads SVGAGI. Trimming cost V 6 bases and J 6 bases, with 8 bases left between them. This CDR3 contains 11 residues. The CDR3 loop is CASRGAAEAFF. The CDR3 region has the DNA TGTGCCAGCAGGGGGGCGGCTGAAGCTTTCTTT.

The chain carries TRBV6-5 and TRBJ2-7, with D possibly TRBD2 on 5 matching bases. Trimming removed 6 bases at V and 3 bases at J, with 15 bases between. This CDR3 region has 14 residues. Germline values: CDR1 MNHEY, CDR2 SVGAGI. The CDR3 DNA follows: TGTGCCAGCAGCCCGGCCGGGGTCGGCTACGAGCAGTACTTC. This gives the protein CASSPAGVGYEQYF.

This chain uses TRBV7-2 with TRBJ1-2, with 7 positions matching TRBD1. J gave up 6 bases and V 4 bases, and 11 bases lay outside the gene matches. Germline V gene sequence: CDR1 SGHTA, CDR2 FQGNSA. This CDR3 contains 15 residues. The CDR3 reads CASSSQQGIPDGYTF. The CDR3 DNA is TGTGCCAGCAGCTCTCAACAGGGGATCCCGGATGGCTACACCTTC.

CDR3 bases: TGTGCCAGCAGCCCGCAAGGGCGTTCGACTGAAGCTTTCTTT. This encodes CASSPQGRSTEAFF. The chain employs TRBV7-2 and TRBJ1-1, with no clear D. The germline V and J ends were trimmed by 5 bases and 5 bases, with 15 bases remaining between them. From germline, CDR1 is SGHTA and CDR2 FQGNSA. This CDR3 comprises 14 residues.

The CDR3 is CASSVRTPPFNTGELFF. The CDR3 nucleotides are TGTGCCAGCAGCGTCCGGACACCTCCCTTCAACACCGGGGAGCTGTTTTTT. The chain employs TRBV5-4 and TRBJ2-2, with D maybe TRBD1 (5 bases). With 4 bases removed from V and 2 bases from J, the gap between germline ends came to 18 bases. This CDR3 contains 17 residues. CDR1 is SGHNT and CDR2 is YYREEE in the germline V gene (reference sequence).

The chain carries TRBV3-1 (or the pseudogene TRBV3-2) and TRBJ2-5; 14 positions match TRBD2. The CDR3 is made up of 17 amino acids. The V gene end was trimmed by 3 bases and the J gene end by 4 bases; junction bases not matched to a gene: 7. Germline V gene sequence: CDR1 LGHDT, CDR2 YNNKEL (reference sequence). In DNA form, the CDR3 reads TGTGCCAGCAGCCAGGGACTAGCGGGGGCTCAGGGAGAGACCCAGTACTTC. Translating gives CASSQGLAGAQGETQYF.

This clone was observed a single time. The gene calls are TRBV30 and TRBJ1-2; 7 nucleotides line up with TRBD1. Trimming removed 2 bases from V and 0 bases from J; junction bases left unmatched: 9. The CDR3 totals 16 residues. CDR1 is GTSNPN and CDR2 is SVGIG in the germline V gene (reference sequence). The CDR3 loop is CAWSRGGGLANYGYTF. The CDR3 bases are TGTGCCTGGAGTCGGGGAGGGGGCCTCGCTAACTATGGCTACACCTTC.

This chain links TRBV29-1 with TRBJ1-5; tentative D call: TRBD1 (5 bases). This CDR3 has 12 amino acids. Germline CDR1 SQVTM, CDR2 ANQGSEA. With 6 bases removed from V and 5 bases from J, the gap between germline ends came to 11 bases. The CDR3 is CSVRDLDQPQHF. In nucleotides, the CDR3 is TGCAGCGTCCGGGACCTGGATCAGCCCCAGCATTTT.

The rearrangement uses TRBV3-1 (or the pseudogene TRBV3-2) and TRBJ2-5, with D hard to call. V was pared by 3 bases and J by 2 bases, with 10 bases between. This CDR3 is built from 14 residues. Germline V gene lookup returns CDR1 LGHDT and CDR2 YNNKEL (reference sequence). The CDR3 DNA reads TGTGCCAGCAGCCATGAAAACTCGCAAGAGACCCAGTACTTC. Its translation is CASSHENSQETQYF.

The CDR3 spells CASSIALTGTRLETQYF. DNA for the CDR3: TGTGCCAGTAGTATAGCACTCACCGGGACACGGTTAGAGACCCAGTACTTC. This rearrangement joins TRBV19 to TRBJ2-5, with D perhaps TRBD1 (6 bases). V shed 1 base and J shed 4 bases, with 19 bases lying between them. CDR1 is LNHDA and CDR2 is SQIVND in the germline V gene (reference sequence). CDR3 length: 17 amino acids.